This record looks at one T cell receptor beta chain sequence and its context. Germline CDR1 reads GTSNPN; CDR2 reads SVGIG (reference sequence). Deletions cut 7 bases from V and 3 bases from J, with 18 bases between. The CDR3 consists of 14 residues. Measured with immunoSEQ multiplex PCR; TCRdb has only the in-frame clones, and not every one. The repertoire holds around 88,000 clones, roughly 89% seen once, with about 2.8% in the top ten. The sample originates from a study of T cell responses to AZD1222 COVID-19 vaccine. The sample consisted of peripheral blood, taken on day 0 of MenACWY control vaccination. V is TRBV30 and J is TRBJ1-1, with D possibly matching TRBD1 (5 bases). This TCR came from an adult in good health. This chain's CDR3 is CAFRTGLVDTEAFF. The DNA for the CDR3 is TGTGCCTTTAGAACGGGGCTGGTCGACACTGAAGCTTTCTTT. Complete variable domain (other parts from reference TRBV30 and TRBJ1-1): SQTIHQWPATLVQPVGSPLSLECTVEGTSNPNLYWYRQAAGRGLQLLFYSVGIGQISSEVPQNLSASRPQDRQFILSSKKLLLSDSGFYLCAFRTGLVDTEAFFGQGTRLTVV.